Following are 5 T cell receptor beta chains from one sample sequenced in a study of T cell responses to AZD1222 COVID-19 vaccine. Some clones are missing from TCRdb's copy, which holds only in-frame ones; the method was immunoSEQ multiplex PCR. This table holds approximately 110,000 clones, around 89% found once. The sequenced sample was peripheral blood, obtained on day 0 of AZD1222 vaccination. The receptors derive from an adult in good health.

V gene TRBV6-6 combines with J gene TRBJ2-2; maybe TRBD1 (6 bases). With 5 bases removed from V and 6 bases from J, the gap between germline ends came to 13 bases. CDR1 is MNHNY, CDR2 SVGAGI, per germline (reference sequence). The CDR3 is 14 amino acids. The CDR3 spells CASSRGKEAGELFF. CDR3 sequence (DNA): TGTGCCAGCAGTAGGGGGAAGGAGGCCGGGGAGCTGTTTTTT.

The chain links TRBV6-4 to TRBJ2-2; the D is unclear. The V gene's germline CDR1 is MRHNA and CDR2 SNTAGT. V lost 7 bases to trimming and J lost 3 bases, with 15 bases between them. CDR3 length: 15 residues. For the CDR3, the DNA is TGTGCCAGCAAACTCTACAGTCAGGACACCGGGGAGCTGTTTTTT. Its protein is CASKLYSQDTGELFF.

The genes are TRBV4-1 and TRBJ1-5; tentative D call: TRBD1 (5 bases). Per germline, CDR1 MGHRA and CDR2 YSYEKL. Trimming took 3 bases from V and 4 from J, leaving 19 bases between them. CDR3 size: 17 residues. The chain's CDR3 is CASSHQTGGGPNQPQHF. CDR3 nucleotide sequence: TGCGCCAGCAGCCACCAAACGGGGGGGGGACCTAATCAGCCCCAGCATTTT.

This CDR3 is CASSPSQGRTNTEAFF. CDR3 coding DNA: TGTGCCAGCAGCCCATCACAGGGAAGGACGAACACTGAAGCTTTCTTT. The genes are TRBV6-6 and TRBJ1-1, with D maybe TRBD1 (6 bases). Per the germline V gene, CDR1 is MNHNY and CDR2 is SVGAGI (reference sequence). This CDR3 comprises 16 residues. Trimming pared 6 bases from V and 1 base from J, leaving 18 bases between.

V is TRBV6-5 and J is TRBJ1-5; 10 positions agree with TRBD1. J was trimmed by 8 bases and V by 6 bases; bases with no gene match: 7. Germline loops: CDR1 MNHEY, CDR2 SVGAGI. This CDR3 contains 14 residues. The DNA of the CDR3 is TGTGCCAGCAGCCCGACAGGGGGCTTTGAGCCCCAGCATTTT. It specifies CASSPTGGFEPQHF.